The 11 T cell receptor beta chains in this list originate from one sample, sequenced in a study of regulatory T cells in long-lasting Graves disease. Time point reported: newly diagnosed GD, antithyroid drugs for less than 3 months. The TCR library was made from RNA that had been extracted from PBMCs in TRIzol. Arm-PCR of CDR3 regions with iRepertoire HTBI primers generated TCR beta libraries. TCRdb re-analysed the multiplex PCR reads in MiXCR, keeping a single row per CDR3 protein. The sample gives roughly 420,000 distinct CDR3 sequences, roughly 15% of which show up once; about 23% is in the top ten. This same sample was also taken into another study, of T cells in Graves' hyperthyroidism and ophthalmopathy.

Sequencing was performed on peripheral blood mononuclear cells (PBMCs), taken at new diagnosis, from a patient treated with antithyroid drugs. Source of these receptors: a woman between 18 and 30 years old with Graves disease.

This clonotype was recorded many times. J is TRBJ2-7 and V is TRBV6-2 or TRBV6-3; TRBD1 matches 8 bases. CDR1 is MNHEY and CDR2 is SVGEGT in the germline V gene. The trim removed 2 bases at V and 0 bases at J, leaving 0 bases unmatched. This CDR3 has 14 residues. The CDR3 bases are TGTGCCAGCAGTTACGACAGGGGCTCCTACGAGCAGTACTTC. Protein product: CASSYDRGSYEQYF.

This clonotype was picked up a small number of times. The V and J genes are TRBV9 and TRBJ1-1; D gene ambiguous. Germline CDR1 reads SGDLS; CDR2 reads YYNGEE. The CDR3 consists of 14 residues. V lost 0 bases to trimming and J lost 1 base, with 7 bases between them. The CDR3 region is CASSVALGNTEAFF. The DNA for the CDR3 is TGTGCCAGCAGCGTAGCTCTGGGGAACACTGAAGCTTTCTTT. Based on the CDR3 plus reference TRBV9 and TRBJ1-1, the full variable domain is DSGVTQTPKHLITATGQRVTLRCSPRSGDLSVYWYQQSLDQGLQFLIQYYNGEERAKGNILERFSAQQFPDLHSELNLSSLELGDSALYFCASSVALGNTEAFFGQGTRLTVV.

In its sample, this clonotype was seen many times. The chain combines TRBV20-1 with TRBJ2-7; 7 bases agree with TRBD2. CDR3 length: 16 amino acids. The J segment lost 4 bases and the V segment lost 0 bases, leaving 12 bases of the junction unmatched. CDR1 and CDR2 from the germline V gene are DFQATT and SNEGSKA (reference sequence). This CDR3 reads CSARDTSLAEIYEQYF. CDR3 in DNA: TGCAGTGCTAGAGATACGTCGCTAGCGGAGATATACGAGCAGTACTTC.

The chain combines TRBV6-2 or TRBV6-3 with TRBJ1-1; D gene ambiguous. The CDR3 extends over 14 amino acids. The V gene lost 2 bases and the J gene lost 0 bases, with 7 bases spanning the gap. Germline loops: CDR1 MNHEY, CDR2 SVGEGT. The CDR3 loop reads CASSYVLMNTEAFF. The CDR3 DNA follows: TGTGCCAGCAGTTACGTGCTAATGAACACTGAAGCTTTCTTT.

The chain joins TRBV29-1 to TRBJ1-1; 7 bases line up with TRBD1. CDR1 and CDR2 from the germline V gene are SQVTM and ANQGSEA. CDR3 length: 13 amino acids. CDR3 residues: CSPAGGGQREAFF. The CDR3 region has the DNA TGCAGTCCCGCCGGGGGGGGACAGAGGGAAGCTTTCTTT.

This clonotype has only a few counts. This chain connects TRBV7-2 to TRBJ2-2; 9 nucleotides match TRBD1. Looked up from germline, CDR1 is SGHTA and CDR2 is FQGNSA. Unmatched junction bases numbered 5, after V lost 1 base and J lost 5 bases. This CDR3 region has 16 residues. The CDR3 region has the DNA TGTGCCAGCAGCTTAGTGGGGACAGGGATGACCGGGGAGCTGTTTTTT. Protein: CASSLVGTGMTGELFF.

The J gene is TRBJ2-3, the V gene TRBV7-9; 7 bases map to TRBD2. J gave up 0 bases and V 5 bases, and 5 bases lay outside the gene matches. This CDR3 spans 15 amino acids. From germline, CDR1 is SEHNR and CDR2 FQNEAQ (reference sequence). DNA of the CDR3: TGTGCCAGCAGCCAACTAGCGACTAGCACAGATACGCAGTATTTT. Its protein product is CASSQLATSTDTQYF.

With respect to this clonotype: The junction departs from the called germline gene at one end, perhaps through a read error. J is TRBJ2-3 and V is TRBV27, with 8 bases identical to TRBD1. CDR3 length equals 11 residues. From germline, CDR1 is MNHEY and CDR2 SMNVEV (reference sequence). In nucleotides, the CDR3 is TGTGACAGCAGGGGGCTAGATACGCAGTATTTT. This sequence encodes CDSRGLDTQYF.

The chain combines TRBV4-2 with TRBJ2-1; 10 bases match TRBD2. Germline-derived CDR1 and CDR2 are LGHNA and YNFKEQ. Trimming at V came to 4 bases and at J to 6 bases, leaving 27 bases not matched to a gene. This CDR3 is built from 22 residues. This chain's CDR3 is CASSPLLGGQREGAPEGNEQFF. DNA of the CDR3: TGTGCCAGCAGCCCCTTGCTGGGGGGGCAGCGGGAGGGAGCCCCGGAGGGCAATGAGCAGTTCTTC.

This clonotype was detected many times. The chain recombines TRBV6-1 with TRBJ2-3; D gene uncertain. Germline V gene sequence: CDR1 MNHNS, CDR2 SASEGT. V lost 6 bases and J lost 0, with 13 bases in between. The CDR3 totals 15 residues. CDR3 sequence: CASRLSRPSTDTQYF. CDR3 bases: TGTGCCAGCAGACTCAGTCGCCCTAGCACAGATACGCAGTATTTT.

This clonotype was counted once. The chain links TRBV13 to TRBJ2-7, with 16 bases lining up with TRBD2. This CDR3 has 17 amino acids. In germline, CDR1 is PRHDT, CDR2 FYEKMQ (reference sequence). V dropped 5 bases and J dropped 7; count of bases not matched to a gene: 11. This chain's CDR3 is CASSKPGLAGGLEEQYF. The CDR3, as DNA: TGTGCCAGCAGCAAACCGGGACTAGCGGGAGGGCTCGAAGAGCAGTACTTC.